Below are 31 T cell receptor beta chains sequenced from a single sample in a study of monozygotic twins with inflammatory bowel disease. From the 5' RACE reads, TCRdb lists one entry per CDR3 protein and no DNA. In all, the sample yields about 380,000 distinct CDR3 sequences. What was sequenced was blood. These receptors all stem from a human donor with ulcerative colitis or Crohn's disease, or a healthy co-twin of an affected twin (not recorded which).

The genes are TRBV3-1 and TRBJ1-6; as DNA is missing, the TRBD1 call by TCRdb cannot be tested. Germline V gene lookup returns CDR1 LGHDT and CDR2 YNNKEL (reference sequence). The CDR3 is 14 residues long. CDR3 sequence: CASSLTGGNSPLHF.

The CDR3 sequence: CSARVRDREVNTEAFF. This chain uses TRBV20-1 with TRBJ1-1; TCRdb's D call, TRBD1, is unchecked because there is no DNA. Looked up from germline, CDR1 is DFQATT and CDR2 is SNEGSKA (reference sequence). This CDR3 comprises 16 residues.

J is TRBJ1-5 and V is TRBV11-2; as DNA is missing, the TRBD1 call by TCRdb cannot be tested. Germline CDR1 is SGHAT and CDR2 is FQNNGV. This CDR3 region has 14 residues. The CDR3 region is CASSQQGGNQPQHF.

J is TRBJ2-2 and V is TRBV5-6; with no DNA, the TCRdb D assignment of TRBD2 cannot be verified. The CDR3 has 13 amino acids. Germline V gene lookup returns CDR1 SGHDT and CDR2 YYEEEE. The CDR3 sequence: CASASPNTGELFF.

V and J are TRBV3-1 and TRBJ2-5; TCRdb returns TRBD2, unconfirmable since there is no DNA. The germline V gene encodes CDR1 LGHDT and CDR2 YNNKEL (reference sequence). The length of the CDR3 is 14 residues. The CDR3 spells CASSLGTSGETQYF.

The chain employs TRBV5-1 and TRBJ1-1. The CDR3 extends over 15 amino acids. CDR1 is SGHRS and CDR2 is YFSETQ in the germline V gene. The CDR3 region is CASSLLPGRDTEAFF.

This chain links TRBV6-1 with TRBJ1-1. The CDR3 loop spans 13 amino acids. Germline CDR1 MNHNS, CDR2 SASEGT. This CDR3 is CASSERTFGEAFF.

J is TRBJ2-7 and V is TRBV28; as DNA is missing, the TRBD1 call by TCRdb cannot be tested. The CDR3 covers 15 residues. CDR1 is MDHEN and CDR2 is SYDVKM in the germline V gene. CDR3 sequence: CASSYRPGETYEQYF. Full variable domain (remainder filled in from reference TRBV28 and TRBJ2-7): DVKVTQSSRYLVKRTGEKVFLECVQDMDHENMFWYRQDPGLGLRLIYFSYDVKMKEKGDIPEGYSVSREKKERFSLILESASTNQTSMYLCASSYRPGETYEQYFGPGTRLTVT.

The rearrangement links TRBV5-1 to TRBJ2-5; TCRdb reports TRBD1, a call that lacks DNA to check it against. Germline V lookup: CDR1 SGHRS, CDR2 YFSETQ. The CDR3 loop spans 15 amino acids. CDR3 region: CASSTGQGSQETQYF.

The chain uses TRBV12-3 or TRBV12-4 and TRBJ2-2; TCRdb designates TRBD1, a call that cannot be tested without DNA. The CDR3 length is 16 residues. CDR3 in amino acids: CASCPRGVGYTGELFF.

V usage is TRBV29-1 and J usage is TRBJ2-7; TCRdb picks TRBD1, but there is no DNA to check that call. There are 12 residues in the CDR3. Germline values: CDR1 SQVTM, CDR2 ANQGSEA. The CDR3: CSAMGPSYEQYF.

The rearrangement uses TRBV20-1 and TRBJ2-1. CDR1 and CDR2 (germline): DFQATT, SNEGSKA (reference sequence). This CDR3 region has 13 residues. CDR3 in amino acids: CSAAPTLRLKQFF.

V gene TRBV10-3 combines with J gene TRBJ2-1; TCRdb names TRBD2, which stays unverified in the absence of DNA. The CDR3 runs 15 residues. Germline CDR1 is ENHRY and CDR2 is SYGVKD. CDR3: CAISEASGGKNEQFF.

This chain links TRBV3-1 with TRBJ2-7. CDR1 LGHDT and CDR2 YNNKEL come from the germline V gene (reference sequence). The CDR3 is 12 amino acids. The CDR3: CASSQVPHEQYF.

CDR3 amino acids: CSAWSVGTRGYSTDTQYF. This chain connects TRBV20-1 to TRBJ2-3; TCRdb's D call of TRBD2 is untestable without DNA. Germline values: CDR1 DFQATT, CDR2 SNEGSKA (reference sequence). The CDR3 sequence is 18 residues long.

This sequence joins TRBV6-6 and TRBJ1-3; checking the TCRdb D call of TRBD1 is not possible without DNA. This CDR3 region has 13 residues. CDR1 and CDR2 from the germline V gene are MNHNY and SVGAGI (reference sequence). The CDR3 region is CASTTGSGNTIYF.

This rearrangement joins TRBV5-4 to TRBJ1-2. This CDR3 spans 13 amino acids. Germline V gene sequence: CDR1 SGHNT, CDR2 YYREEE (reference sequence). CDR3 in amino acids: CASSLGSDYGYTF.

This chain's CDR3 is CASSTRKAEKLFF. The genes are TRBV19 and TRBJ1-4. Looked up from germline, CDR1 is LNHDA and CDR2 is SQIVND (reference sequence). The CDR3 has 13 amino acids.

The CDR3: CASSSQGHQETQYF. The gene calls are TRBV7-9 and TRBJ2-5. CDR1 is SEHNR, CDR2 FQNEAQ, per germline (reference sequence). CDR3 length: 14 amino acids. Supplemented by reference TRBV7-9 and TRBJ2-5, the full variable domain reads DTGVSQNPRHKITKRGQNVTFRCDPISEHNRLYWYRQTLGQGPEFLTYFQNEAQLEKSRLLSDRFSAERPKGSFSTLEIQRTEQGDSAMYLCASSSQGHQETQYFGPGTRLLVL.

CDR3 protein: CASSLLLGAEAFF. The rearrangement links TRBV27 to TRBJ1-1; TCRdb outputs TRBD1, but without DNA this stays unchecked. Per the germline V gene, CDR1 is MNHEY and CDR2 is SMNVEV (reference sequence). This CDR3 is built from 13 residues.

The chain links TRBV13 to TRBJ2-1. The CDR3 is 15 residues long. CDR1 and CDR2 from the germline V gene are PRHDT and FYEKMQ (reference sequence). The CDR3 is CASSLLTVTPNEQFF.

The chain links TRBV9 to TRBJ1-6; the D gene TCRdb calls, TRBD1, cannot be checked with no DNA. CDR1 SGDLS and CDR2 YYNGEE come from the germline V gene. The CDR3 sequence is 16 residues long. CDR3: CASSVSAGTGNSPLHF.

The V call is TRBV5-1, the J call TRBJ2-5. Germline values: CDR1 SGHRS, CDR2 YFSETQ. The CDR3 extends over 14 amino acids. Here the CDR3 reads CASSRQYLGETQYF.

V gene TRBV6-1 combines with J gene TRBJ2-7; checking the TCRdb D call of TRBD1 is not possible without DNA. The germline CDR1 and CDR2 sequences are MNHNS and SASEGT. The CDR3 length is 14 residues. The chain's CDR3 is CASNQRTGAYEQYF.

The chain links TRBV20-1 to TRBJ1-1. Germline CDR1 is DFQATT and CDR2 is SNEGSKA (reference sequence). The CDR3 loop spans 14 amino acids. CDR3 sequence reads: CREGWGRKIPEAFF.

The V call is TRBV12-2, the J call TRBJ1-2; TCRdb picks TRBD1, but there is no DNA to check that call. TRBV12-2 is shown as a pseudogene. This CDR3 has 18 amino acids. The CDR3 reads CASRLAPDFQGANYGYTF.

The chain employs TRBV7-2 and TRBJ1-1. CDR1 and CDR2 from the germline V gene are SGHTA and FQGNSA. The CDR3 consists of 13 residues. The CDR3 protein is CASSQAVGTEAFF.

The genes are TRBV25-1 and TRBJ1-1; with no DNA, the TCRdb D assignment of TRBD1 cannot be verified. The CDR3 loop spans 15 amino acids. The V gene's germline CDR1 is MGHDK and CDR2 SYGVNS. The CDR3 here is CASSDWTVSNTEAFF. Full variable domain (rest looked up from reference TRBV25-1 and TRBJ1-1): EADIYQTPRYLVIGTGKKITLECSQTMGHDKMYWYQQDPGMELHLIHYSYGVNSTEKGDLSSESTVSRIRTEHFPLTLESARPSHTSQYLCASSDWTVSNTEAFFGQGTRLTVV.

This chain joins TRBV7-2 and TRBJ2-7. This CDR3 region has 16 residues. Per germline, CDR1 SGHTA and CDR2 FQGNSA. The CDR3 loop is CASSLGSTIQTYEQYF.

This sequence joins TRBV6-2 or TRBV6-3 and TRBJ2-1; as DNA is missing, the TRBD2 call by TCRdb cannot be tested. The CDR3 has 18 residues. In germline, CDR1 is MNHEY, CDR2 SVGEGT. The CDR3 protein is CASSYFVGLRSSYNEQFF.

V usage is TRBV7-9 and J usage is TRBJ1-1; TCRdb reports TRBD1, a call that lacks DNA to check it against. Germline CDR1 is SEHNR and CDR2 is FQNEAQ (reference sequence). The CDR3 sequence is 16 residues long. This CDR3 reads CASSPGQGVLNTEAFF.